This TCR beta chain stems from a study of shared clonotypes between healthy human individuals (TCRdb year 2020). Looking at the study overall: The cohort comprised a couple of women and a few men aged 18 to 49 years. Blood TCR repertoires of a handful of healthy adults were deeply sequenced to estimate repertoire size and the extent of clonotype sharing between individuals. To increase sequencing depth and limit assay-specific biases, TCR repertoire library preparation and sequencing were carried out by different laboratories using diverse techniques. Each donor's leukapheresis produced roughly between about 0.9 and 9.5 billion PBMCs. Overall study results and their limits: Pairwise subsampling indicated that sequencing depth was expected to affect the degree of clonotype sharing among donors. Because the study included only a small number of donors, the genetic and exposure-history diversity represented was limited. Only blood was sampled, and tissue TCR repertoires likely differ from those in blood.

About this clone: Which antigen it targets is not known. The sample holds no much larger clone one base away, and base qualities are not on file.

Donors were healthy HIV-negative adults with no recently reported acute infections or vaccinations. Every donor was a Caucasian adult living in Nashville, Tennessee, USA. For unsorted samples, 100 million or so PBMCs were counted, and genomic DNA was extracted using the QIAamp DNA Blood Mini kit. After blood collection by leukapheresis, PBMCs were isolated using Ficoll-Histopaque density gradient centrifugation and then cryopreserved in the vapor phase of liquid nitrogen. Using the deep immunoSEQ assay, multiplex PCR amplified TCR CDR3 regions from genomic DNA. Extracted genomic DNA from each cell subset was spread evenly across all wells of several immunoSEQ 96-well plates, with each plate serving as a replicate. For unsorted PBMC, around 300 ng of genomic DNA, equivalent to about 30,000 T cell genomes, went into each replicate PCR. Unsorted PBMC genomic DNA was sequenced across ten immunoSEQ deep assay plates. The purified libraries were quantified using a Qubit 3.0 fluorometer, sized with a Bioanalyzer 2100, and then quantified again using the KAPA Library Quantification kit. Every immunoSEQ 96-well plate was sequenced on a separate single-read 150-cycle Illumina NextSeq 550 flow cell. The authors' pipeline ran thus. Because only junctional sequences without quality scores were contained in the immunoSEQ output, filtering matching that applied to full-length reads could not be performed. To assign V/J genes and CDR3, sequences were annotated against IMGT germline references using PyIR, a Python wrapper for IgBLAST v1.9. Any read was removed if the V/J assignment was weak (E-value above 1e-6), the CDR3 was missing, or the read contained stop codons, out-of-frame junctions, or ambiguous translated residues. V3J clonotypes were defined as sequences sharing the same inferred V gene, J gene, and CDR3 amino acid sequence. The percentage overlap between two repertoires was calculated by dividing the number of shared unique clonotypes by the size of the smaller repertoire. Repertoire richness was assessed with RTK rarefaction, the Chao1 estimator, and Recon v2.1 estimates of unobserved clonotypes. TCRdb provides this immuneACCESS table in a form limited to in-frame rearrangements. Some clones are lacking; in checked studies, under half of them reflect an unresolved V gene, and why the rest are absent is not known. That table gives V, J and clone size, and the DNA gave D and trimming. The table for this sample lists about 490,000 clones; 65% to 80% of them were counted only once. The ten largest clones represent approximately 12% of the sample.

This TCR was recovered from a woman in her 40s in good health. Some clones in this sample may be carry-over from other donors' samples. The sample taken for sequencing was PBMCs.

The DNA sequence is given as TGTGCCAGCAGCGCCCTCCTAGCGGCCAATGAGCAGTTCTTC. Its product reads: CASSALLAANEQFF. Recombination linked TRBV7-2 to TRBJ2-1; 7 bases in between match TRBD2. In the germline V gene, CDR1 corresponds to SGHTA and CDR2 to FQGNSA. V trim: 5 bases; J trim: 6 bases; unmatched bases: 7. The CDR3 goes from the cysteine to the phenylalanine over 14 residues. Of all the DNA, just the CDR3 is kept, 42 bases in frame from base 1. The full variable domain, with segments outside the CDR3 supplied by the reference TRBV7-2 and TRBJ2-1 proteins, appears as GAGVSQSPSNKVTEKGKDVELRCDPISGHTALYWYRQSLGQGLEFLIYFQGNSAPDKSGLPSDRFSAERTGGSVSTLTIQRTQQEDSAVYLCASSALLAANEQFFGPGTRLTVL.